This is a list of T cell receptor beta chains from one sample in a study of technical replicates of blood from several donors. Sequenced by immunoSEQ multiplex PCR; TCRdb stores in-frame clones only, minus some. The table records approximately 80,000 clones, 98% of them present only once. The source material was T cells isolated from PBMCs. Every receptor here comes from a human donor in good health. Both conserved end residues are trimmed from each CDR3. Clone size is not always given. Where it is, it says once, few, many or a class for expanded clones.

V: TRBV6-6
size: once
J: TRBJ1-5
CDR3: ASSYYHRSVQPQH

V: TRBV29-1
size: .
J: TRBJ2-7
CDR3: SVRSGSYEQY

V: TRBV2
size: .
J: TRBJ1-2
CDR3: ASKSEGDYYGYT

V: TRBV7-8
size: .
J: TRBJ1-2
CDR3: ASSLASGQGYYGYT

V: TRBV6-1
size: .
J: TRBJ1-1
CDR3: ASSEFDRAAF

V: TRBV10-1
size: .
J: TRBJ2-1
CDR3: ASSDSRTSGRVKGNEQF

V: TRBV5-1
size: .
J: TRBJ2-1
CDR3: ASSTELAGDEQF

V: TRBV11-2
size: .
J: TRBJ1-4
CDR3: ASSHGRIHEKLF

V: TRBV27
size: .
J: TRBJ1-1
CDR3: ASSFLPIMGLNTEAF

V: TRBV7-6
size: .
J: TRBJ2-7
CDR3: ASSSSSGTTPYEQY

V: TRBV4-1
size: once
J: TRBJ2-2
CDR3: ASSQFGGSANTGELF

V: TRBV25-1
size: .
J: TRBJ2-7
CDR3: ASSETLAPYEQY

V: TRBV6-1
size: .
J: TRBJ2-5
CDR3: ASSERGQGRSETQY

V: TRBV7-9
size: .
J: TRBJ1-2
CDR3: ASSLADRASYGYT

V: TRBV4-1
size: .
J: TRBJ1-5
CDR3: ASSQDLREEQPQH